Listed below are T cell receptor beta chains from one sample, sequenced in a study of blood T cell repertoires in COVID-19. Only in-frame clones appear in the TCRdb table, and some are missing; sequencing was by immunoSEQ multiplex PCR. The table lists 60,000 to 65,000 clones, approximately 84% of them singletons. The material sequenced was peripheral blood. The receptor source for this set is a man in his fifties or sixties with COVID-19, enrolled during active disease. Both conserved end residues are part of each CDR3. The order of the fields is D gene, J gene, clone size, V gene, CDR3 protein, CDR3 DNA. The D gene is left open where the match is weak. Some rows mark clone size as missing; the rest say once, few, many or name a class of expanded clone.

D gene: .
J gene: TRBJ2-1
clone size: .
V gene: TRBV5-1
CDR3 protein: CASSTLDGGNEQFF
CDR3 DNA: TGCGCCAGCAGCACCCTCGACGGGGGCAATGAGCAGTTCTTC

D gene: .
J gene: TRBJ1-2
clone size: .
V gene: TRBV19
CDR3 protein: CASSIDSGGERNGYTF
CDR3 DNA: TGTGCCAGTAGTATAGATTCGGGGGGTGAAAGAAATGGCTACACCTTC

D gene: TRBD1
J gene: TRBJ1-2
clone size: .
V gene: TRBV30
CDR3 protein: CAWRQGSVDGYTF
CDR3 DNA: TGTGCCTGGAGACAGGGGTCGGTCGATGGCTACACCTTC

D gene: .
J gene: TRBJ1-3
clone size: .
V gene: TRBV6-5
CDR3 protein: CASQSDRSGNTIYF
CDR3 DNA: TGTGCCAGCCAAAGTGACAGGTCTGGAAACACCATATATTTT

D gene: .
J gene: TRBJ2-7
clone size: few
V gene: TRBV23-1
CDR3 protein: CASSQTRHTTYEQYF
CDR3 DNA: TGCGCCAGCAGTCAAACGAGACATACAACCTACGAGCAGTACTTC

D gene: .
J gene: TRBJ2-1
clone size: .
V gene: TRBV19
CDR3 protein: CASLKDSSYNEQFF
CDR3 DNA: TGTGCCAGTTTAAAAGACTCCTCCTACAATGAGCAGTTCTTC

D gene: TRBD1
J gene: TRBJ1-5
clone size: .
V gene: TRBV7-2
CDR3 protein: CASRGGTGGVFSNQPQHF
CDR3 DNA: TGTGCCAGCAGAGGAGGGACAGGGGGTGTCTTCAGCAATCAGCCCCAGCATTTT

D gene: .
J gene: TRBJ2-1
clone size: .
V gene: TRBV7-9
CDR3 protein: CASSLLASSYNEQFF
CDR3 DNA: TGTGCCAGCAGCTTACTAGCGAGCTCCTACAATGAGCAGTTCTTC

D gene: .
J gene: TRBJ1-2
clone size: .
V gene: TRBV11-1
CDR3 protein: CASSSQPSTGYTF
CDR3 DNA: TGTGCCAGCAGCTCGCAACCTAGTACGGGGTACACCTTC

D gene: TRBD1
J gene: TRBJ2-1
clone size: .
V gene: TRBV6-5
CDR3 protein: CASIGTAYNEQFF
CDR3 DNA: TGTGCCAGCATTGGGACAGCCTACAATGAGCAGTTCTTC

D gene: TRBD1
J gene: TRBJ1-1
clone size: .
V gene: TRBV5-5
CDR3 protein: CASSQAAGQGRATEAFF
CDR3 DNA: TGTGCCAGCAGTCAAGCAGCGGGACAGGGGCGAGCTACTGAAGCTTTCTTT

D gene: TRBD2
J gene: TRBJ2-1
clone size: .
V gene: TRBV19
CDR3 protein: CASKGTSGGNTYNEQFF
CDR3 DNA: TGTGCCAGTAAGGGGACTAGCGGGGGGAACACCTACAATGAGCAGTTCTTC

D gene: TRBD1
J gene: TRBJ1-5
clone size: .
V gene: TRBV7-9
CDR3 protein: CASSSGTGYGNQPQHF
CDR3 DNA: TGTGCCAGCAGTTCCGGGACAGGGTACGGCAATCAGCCCCAGCATTTT

D gene: .
J gene: TRBJ1-2
clone size: few
V gene: TRBV19
CDR3 protein: CASSIGATPIYGYTF
CDR3 DNA: TGTGCCAGTAGTATAGGGGCGACACCAATATATGGCTACACCTTC

D gene: .
J gene: TRBJ2-3
clone size: .
V gene: TRBV2
CDR3 protein: CASSRTRSGADTQYF
CDR3 DNA: TGTGCCAGCAGTAGAACGCGGAGCGGAGCAGATACGCAGTATTTT

D gene: .
J gene: TRBJ1-6
clone size: few
V gene: TRBV19
CDR3 protein: CASSPASGAYNSPLHF
CDR3 DNA: TGTGCCAGTAGTCCGGCCTCCGGGGCCTATAATTCACCCCTCCACTTT

D gene: TRBD2
J gene: TRBJ2-7
clone size: .
V gene: TRBV28
CDR3 protein: CASTPSSGNTYEQYF
CDR3 DNA: TGTGCCAGCACCCCATCTAGCGGTAATACCTACGAGCAGTACTTC

D gene: TRBD1
J gene: TRBJ1-5
clone size: .
V gene: TRBV6-5
CDR3 protein: CASSLQGTGQPQHF
CDR3 DNA: TGTGCCAGCAGTCTACAGGGGACGGGACAGCCCCAGCATTTT

D gene: .
J gene: TRBJ1-1
clone size: .
V gene: TRBV5-1
CDR3 protein: CASSPNQGNTEAFF
CDR3 DNA: TGCGCCAGCAGCCCTAACCAGGGTAACACTGAAGCTTTCTTT

D gene: TRBD1
J gene: TRBJ2-5
clone size: .
V gene: TRBV5-1
CDR3 protein: CASSGQGRGQETQYF
CDR3 DNA: TGCGCCAGCAGCGGACAGGGCAGGGGACAAGAGACCCAGTACTTC

D gene: .
J gene: TRBJ1-1
clone size: .
V gene: TRBV19
CDR3 protein: CASSFTGSATEAFF
CDR3 DNA: TGTGCCAGTAGTTTTACAGGCTCGGCCACTGAAGCTTTCTTT

D gene: .
J gene: TRBJ2-5
clone size: .
V gene: TRBV6-1
CDR3 protein: CASSESGETQYF
CDR3 DNA: TGTGCCAGCAGTGAATCGGGAGAGACCCAGTACTTC

D gene: .
J gene: TRBJ2-1
clone size: once
V gene: TRBV12-3/TRBV12-4
CDR3 protein: CASSPGWTNEQFF
CDR3 DNA: TGTGCCAGCAGCCCGGGGTGGACCAATGAGCAGTTCTTC

D gene: TRBD1
J gene: TRBJ1-1
clone size: once
V gene: TRBV30
CDR3 protein: CAWSVRGGGQGGTEAFF
CDR3 DNA: TGTGCCTGGAGTGTACGAGGGGGTGGACAGGGAGGGACTGAAGCTTTCTTT

D gene: TRBD1
J gene: TRBJ2-2
clone size: .
V gene: TRBV23-1
CDR3 protein: CASSQSGGQGGTGELFF
CDR3 DNA: TGCGCCAGCAGTCAATCGGGCGGACAGGGGGGGACCGGGGAGCTGTTTTTT

D gene: .
J gene: TRBJ2-5
clone size: .
V gene: TRBV10-2
CDR3 protein: CASRRGRGETQYF
CDR3 DNA: TGCGCCAGCAGAAGGGGGAGGGGAGAGACCCAGTACTTC

D gene: .
J gene: TRBJ1-2
clone size: few
V gene: TRBV28
CDR3 protein: CASSLVTGGYTF
CDR3 DNA: TGTGCCAGCAGTTTAGTGACGGGAGGCTACACCTTC

D gene: TRBD1
J gene: TRBJ1-2
clone size: .
V gene: TRBV5-1
CDR3 protein: CASSIGQAYGYTF
CDR3 DNA: TGCGCCAGCAGCATAGGACAGGCCTATGGCTACACCTTC

D gene: .
J gene: TRBJ2-7
clone size: once
V gene: TRBV19
CDR3 protein: CASSIANSGSYEQYF
CDR3 DNA: TGTGCCAGTAGTATAGCAAATAGCGGCTCCTACGAGCAGTACTTC

D gene: .
J gene: TRBJ2-7
clone size: .
V gene: TRBV7-9
CDR3 protein: CASSLRVGVEQYF
CDR3 DNA: TGTGCCAGCAGCTTACGGGTAGGAGTCGAGCAGTACTTC

D gene: .
J gene: TRBJ2-1
clone size: .
V gene: TRBV12-3/TRBV12-4
CDR3 protein: CASTPLGNEQFF
CDR3 DNA: TGTGCCAGCACTCCCCTAGGAAATGAGCAGTTCTTC

D gene: .
J gene: TRBJ2-1
clone size: .
V gene: TRBV6-1
CDR3 protein: CASSEWSEQFF
CDR3 DNA: TGTGCCAGCAGTGAGTGGAGTGAGCAGTTCTTC

D gene: .
J gene: TRBJ1-4
clone size: once
V gene: TRBV6-5
CDR3 protein: CASSYSGVGEKLFF
CDR3 DNA: TGTGCCAGCAGTTACTCAGGGGTCGGGGAAAAACTGTTTTTT

D gene: .
J gene: TRBJ1-2
clone size: .
V gene: TRBV3-1/TRBV3-2
CDR3 protein: CASSQVQSNYGYTF
CDR3 DNA: TGTGCCAGCAGCCAAGTACAGTCTAACTATGGCTACACCTTC

D gene: .
J gene: TRBJ1-5
clone size: .
V gene: TRBV30
CDR3 protein: CAWQGQINQPQHF
CDR3 DNA: TGTGCCTGGCAAGGACAGATAAATCAGCCCCAGCATTTT

D gene: TRBD1
J gene: TRBJ1-4
clone size: .
V gene: TRBV6-2/TRBV6-3
CDR3 protein: CASSYGTALEKLFF
CDR3 DNA: TGTGCCAGCAGTTACGGGACAGCCCTTGAAAAACTGTTTTTT

D gene: .
J gene: TRBJ1-1
clone size: .
V gene: TRBV7-9
CDR3 protein: CASSLMGATMNTEAFF
CDR3 DNA: TGTGCCAGCAGCTTAATGGGGGCAACGATGAACACTGAAGCTTTCTTT

D gene: TRBD2
J gene: TRBJ2-2
clone size: .
V gene: TRBV7-3
CDR3 protein: CASSTGGPNTGELFF
CDR3 DNA: TGTGCCAGCAGCACGGGAGGGCCGAACACCGGGGAGCTGTTTTTT

D gene: TRBD1
J gene: TRBJ2-3
clone size: medium-sized
V gene: TRBV24-1
CDR3 protein: CATEGADTDTQYF
CDR3 DNA: TGTGCCACTGAGGGGGCGGACACAGATACGCAGTATTTT

D gene: .
J gene: TRBJ1-2
clone size: few
V gene: TRBV3-1/TRBV3-2
CDR3 protein: CASSQDVAGANYGYTF
CDR3 DNA: TGTGCCAGCAGCCAAGATGTCGCAGGGGCTAACTATGGCTACACCTTC

D gene: .
J gene: TRBJ2-2
clone size: .
V gene: TRBV14
CDR3 protein: CASSQQGLGELFF
CDR3 DNA: TGTGCCAGCAGCCAACAGGGACTCGGGGAGCTGTTTTTT

D gene: .
J gene: TRBJ2-2
clone size: .
V gene: TRBV12-1
CDR3 protein: CASSSERLAGLNTGELFF
CDR3 DNA: TGTGCCAGCAGCTCGGAAAGATTAGCCGGGTTGAACACCGGGGAGCTGTTTTTT

D gene: .
J gene: TRBJ1-2
clone size: .
V gene: TRBV9
CDR3 protein: CASSSNYGYTF
CDR3 DNA: TGTGCCAGCAGCTCAAACTATGGCTACACCTTC

D gene: .
J gene: TRBJ1-5
clone size: few
V gene: TRBV5-1
CDR3 protein: CASSLTGDGNQPQHF
CDR3 DNA: TGCGCCAGCAGCTTGACGGGAGACGGCAATCAGCCCCAGCATTTT

D gene: TRBD2
J gene: TRBJ2-2
clone size: .
V gene: TRBV27
CDR3 protein: CASSLESGGSKTGELFF
CDR3 DNA: TGTGCCAGCAGTTTAGAATCAGGCGGGAGTAAGACCGGGGAGCTGTTTTTT

D gene: .
J gene: TRBJ2-1
clone size: .
V gene: TRBV5-1
CDR3 protein: CASSLTGTSSYNEQFF
CDR3 DNA: TGCGCCAGCAGCTTAACCGGGACAAGCTCCTACAATGAGCAGTTCTTC

D gene: TRBD2
J gene: TRBJ2-3
clone size: many
V gene: TRBV9
CDR3 protein: CASSALGGAGVGDTQYF
CDR3 DNA: TGTGCCAGCAGCGCCCTGGGGGGAGCGGGAGTAGGAGATACGCAGTATTTT

D gene: .
J gene: TRBJ1-4
clone size: few
V gene: TRBV5-1
CDR3 protein: CASSPGRGDNEKLFF
CDR3 DNA: TGCGCCAGCAGTCCGGGGAGGGGCGATAATGAAAAACTGTTTTTT

D gene: .
J gene: TRBJ2-7
clone size: .
V gene: TRBV28
CDR3 protein: CASSEGRYEQYF
CDR3 DNA: TGTGCCAGCAGTGAGGGGAGGTACGAGCAGTACTTC

D gene: TRBD1
J gene: TRBJ2-5
clone size: .
V gene: TRBV9
CDR3 protein: CASSGRRTGRPETQYF
CDR3 DNA: TGTGCCAGCAGCGGAAGGCGGACAGGGCGGCCAGAGACCCAGTACTTC

D gene: TRBD1
J gene: TRBJ2-7
clone size: .
V gene: TRBV3-1/TRBV3-2
CDR3 protein: CASSQASPGTGGRSAYEQYF
CDR3 DNA: TGTGCCAGCAGCCAAGCGAGTCCCGGGACAGGGGGTAGGAGTGCCTACGAGCAGTACTTC

D gene: TRBD1
J gene: TRBJ1-2
clone size: .
V gene: TRBV11-2
CDR3 protein: CASSLGQRDGYTF
CDR3 DNA: TGTGCCAGCAGCCTGGGACAGCGAGATGGCTACACCTTC

D gene: TRBD2
J gene: TRBJ2-3
clone size: .
V gene: TRBV30
CDR3 protein: CAFGLAGTDTQYF
CDR3 DNA: TGTGCCTTCGGACTAGCCGGCACAGATACGCAGTATTTT

D gene: .
J gene: TRBJ1-2
clone size: .
V gene: TRBV4-1
CDR3 protein: CASSQDLQGSFHNYGYTF
CDR3 DNA: TGCGCCAGCAGCCAAGATCTTCAGGGGTCCTTCCATAACTATGGCTACACCTTC

D gene: TRBD1
J gene: TRBJ1-6
clone size: .
V gene: TRBV10-3
CDR3 protein: CAISRDRENSPLHF
CDR3 DNA: TGTGCCATCAGCCGGGACAGGGAAAATTCACCCCTCCACTTT